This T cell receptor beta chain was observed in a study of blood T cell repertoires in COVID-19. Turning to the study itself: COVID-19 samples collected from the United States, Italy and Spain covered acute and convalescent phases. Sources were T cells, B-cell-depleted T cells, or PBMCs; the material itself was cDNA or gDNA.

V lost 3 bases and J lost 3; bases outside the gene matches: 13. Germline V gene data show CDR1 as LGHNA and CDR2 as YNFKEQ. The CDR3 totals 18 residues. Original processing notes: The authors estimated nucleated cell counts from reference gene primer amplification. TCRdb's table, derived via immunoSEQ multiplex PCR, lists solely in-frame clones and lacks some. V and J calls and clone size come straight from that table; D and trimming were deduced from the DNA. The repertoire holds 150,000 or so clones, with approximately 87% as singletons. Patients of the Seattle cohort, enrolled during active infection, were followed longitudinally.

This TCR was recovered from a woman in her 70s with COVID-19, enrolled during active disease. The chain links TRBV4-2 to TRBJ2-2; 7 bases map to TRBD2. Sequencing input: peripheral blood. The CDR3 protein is CASSQETTGLIDTGELFF. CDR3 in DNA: TGTGCCAGCAGCCAGGAAACTACGGGACTAATCGACACCGGGGAGCTGTTTTTT.